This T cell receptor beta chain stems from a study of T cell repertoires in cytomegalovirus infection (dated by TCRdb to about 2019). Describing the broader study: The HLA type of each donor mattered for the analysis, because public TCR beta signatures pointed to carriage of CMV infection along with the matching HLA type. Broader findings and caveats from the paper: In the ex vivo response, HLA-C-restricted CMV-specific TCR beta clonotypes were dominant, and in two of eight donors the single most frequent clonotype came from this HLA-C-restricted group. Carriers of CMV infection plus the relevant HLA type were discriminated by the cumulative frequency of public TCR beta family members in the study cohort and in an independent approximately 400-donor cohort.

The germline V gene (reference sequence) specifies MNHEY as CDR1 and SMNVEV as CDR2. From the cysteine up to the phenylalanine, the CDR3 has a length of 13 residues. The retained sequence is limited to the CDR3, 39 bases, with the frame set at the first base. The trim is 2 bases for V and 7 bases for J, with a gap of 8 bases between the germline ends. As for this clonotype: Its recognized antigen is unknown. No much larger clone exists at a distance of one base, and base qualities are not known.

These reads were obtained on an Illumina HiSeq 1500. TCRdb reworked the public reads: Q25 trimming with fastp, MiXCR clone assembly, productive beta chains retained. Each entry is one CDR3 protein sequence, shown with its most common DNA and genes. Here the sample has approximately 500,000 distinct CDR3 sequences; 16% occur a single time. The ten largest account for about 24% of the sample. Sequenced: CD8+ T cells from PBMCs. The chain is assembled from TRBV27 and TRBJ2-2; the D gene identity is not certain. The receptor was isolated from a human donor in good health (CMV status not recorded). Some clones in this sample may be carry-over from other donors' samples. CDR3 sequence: CASSLTWVGELFF. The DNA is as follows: TGTGCCAGCAGTTTAACATGGGTCGGGGAGCTGTTTTTT.